This T cell receptor (beta chain) derives from a study of T cells after yellow fever vaccination. Using its own MiXCR run on the 5' RACE reads, TCRdb lists one record per CDR3 protein. The sample records 500,000 to 650,000 distinct CDR3 sequences, roughly an eighth being singletons. Germline assignment: CDR1 DFQATT and CDR2 SNEGSKA (reference sequence). The CDR3 has 14 residues. The junction had 4 bases not matched to a gene; V was cut back by 0 bases and J by 7 bases. Study-level points and caveats: The study re-detected most primary-vaccination clones after the booster (around 96% CD4, around 89% CD8). Repertoires sorted by FACS could include abundant clonotypes that are contaminants from the bulk population. Researchers noted that a small share of clonotypes showed up in both CD4 and CD8 compartments.

Points on this clonotype: The target antigen is unknown.

This sequence joins TRBV20-1 and TRBJ2-1; 9 bases line up with TRBD2. Sample: PBMCs, taken on the day of the yellow fever booster vaccination. The sequence came from a man aged 30 to 45 who received the YFV17D yellow fever vaccine. The CDR3 DNA follows: TGCAGTGCTAGAGAAAGCGGGAGGCAAAATGAGCAGTTCTTC. It is translated as CSARESGRQNEQFF.